A selection of T cell receptor beta chains follows, all from one sample in a study of long-term antiretroviral therapy in people with HIV. Data came from immunoSEQ multiplex PCR; TCRdb stores just in-frame clones and leaves some out. The sample carries 30,000 to 40,000 clones, 70% to 90% recorded once. The starting material was unsorted PBMCs, obtained 1.1 years after starting antiretroviral therapy. The source is a man aged 18 to 35 with HIV. Each CDR3 is given without its conserved first and last residue.

TRBJ1-3 TRBV27 ASSPNTSGNTIY
TRBJ1-1 TRBV19 ASSIRGERTEAF
TRBJ2-1 TRBV18 ASSPRPDNEQF
TRBJ2-2 TRBV5-6 ASSWGQVVGELF
TRBJ1-3 TRBV29-1 SGTGSTTSGNTIY
TRBJ2-3 TRBV27 ASNILAGGPDTQY
TRBJ2-7 TRBV7-2 ASSFGSGQGSYEQY
TRBJ2-1 TRBV9 ASGPYRAQLYNEQF
TRBJ2-3 TRBV30 AWSVVGGSTDTQY
TRBJ2-3 TRBV6-4 ASSPKVGGPSDTQY
TRBJ2-7 TRBV10-3 AISDTSGKERSYEQY
TRBJ2-1 TRBV7-9 ASSFITSYNEQF
TRBJ2-3 TRBV6-1 ASSEREGRLDTDTQY
TRBJ2-1 TRBV27 ASSLGGGVGNEQF
TRBJ2-1 TRBV28 ASSFRWTSGDNTYNEQF
TRBJ1-2 TRBV5-1 ASSLERATYGYT
TRBJ2-1 TRBV7-2 ASSPPTGSSYNEQF
TRBJ1-3 TRBV7-9 ASSPTVGGLYGNTIY
TRBJ2-2 TRBV9 ASSVADGELF
TRBJ1-4 TRBV19 ASSIGEKLF
TRBJ2-1 TRBV4-2 ASRGGNEQF
TRBJ2-5 TRBV4-3 ASSHGTGGRETQY
TRBJ2-1 TRBV9 ASSLLGDGALNEQF
TRBJ2-5 TRBV30 AWDTSGGETQY